This T cell receptor (beta chain) was recorded in a study of blood T cells in healthy people across ages. Primers used in a second PCR of roughly 7 to 12 cycles were a sample-barcoded 5' primer and a J-beta primer mix. TCRdb passed the 5' RACE reads through MiXCR, listing each CDR3 protein once. Among 750,000 to 1,000,000 distinct CDR3 sequences listed, about 27% were seen once. Germline V gene data show CDR1 as ENHRY and CDR2 as SYGVKD. CDR3 length: 16 residues. This clonotype was detected a few times. The germline gene is not matched at one end of the junction; a read error may be the cause. These same records also appear under a second study, on T cells of mothers and their children.

The chain employs TRBV10-3 and TRBJ1-2; 10 bases agree with TRBD1. This receptor was obtained from a woman aged 40 to 49 in good health. Sequencing input: blood. Here the CDR3 DNA reads TGTGCCGTCAGTGGCAAATCCGGGACAGGGGTCTATGGCTACACCTTC. Encoded protein: CAVSGKSGTGVYGYTF.